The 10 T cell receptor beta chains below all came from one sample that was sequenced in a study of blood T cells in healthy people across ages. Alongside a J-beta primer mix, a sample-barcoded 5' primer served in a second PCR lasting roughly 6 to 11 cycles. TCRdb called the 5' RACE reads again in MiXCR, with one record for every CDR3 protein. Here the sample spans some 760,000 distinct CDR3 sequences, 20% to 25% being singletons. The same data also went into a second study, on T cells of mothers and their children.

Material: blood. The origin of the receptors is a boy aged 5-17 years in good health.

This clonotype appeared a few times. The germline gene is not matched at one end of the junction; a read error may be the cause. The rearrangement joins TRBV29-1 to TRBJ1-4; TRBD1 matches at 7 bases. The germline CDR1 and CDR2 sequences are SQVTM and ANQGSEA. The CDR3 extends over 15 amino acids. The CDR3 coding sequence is TGCAGCGTTGAAGATCGGGGGACAGAGAATGAAAAACTGCTTTTT. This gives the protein CSVEDRGTENEKLLF.

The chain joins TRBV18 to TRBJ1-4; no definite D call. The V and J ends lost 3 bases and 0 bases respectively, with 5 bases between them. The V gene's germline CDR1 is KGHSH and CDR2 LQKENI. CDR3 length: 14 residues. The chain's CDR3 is CASSPTPTNEKLFF. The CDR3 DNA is TGTGCCAGCTCACCGACCCCAACTAATGAAAAACTGTTTTTT.

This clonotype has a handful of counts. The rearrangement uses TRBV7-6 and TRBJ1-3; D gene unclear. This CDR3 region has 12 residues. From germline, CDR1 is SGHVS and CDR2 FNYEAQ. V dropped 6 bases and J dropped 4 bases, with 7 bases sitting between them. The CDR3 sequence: CASRGIGNTIYF. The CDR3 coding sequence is TGTGCCAGCAGGGGGATCGGAAACACCATATATTTT.

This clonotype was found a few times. The CDR3 spells CASSSGPGTGELFF. The CDR3 bases are TGTGCCAGCAGCTCTGGACCAGGCACCGGGGAGCTGTTTTTT. This chain joins TRBV13 and TRBJ2-2; D unclear. The CDR3 is 14 residues long. Germline lookup yields CDR1 PRHDT and CDR2 FYEKMQ (reference sequence). The V gene lost 4 bases and the J gene lost 4 bases, with 10 bases spanning the gap. Full variable domain (remainder filled in from reference TRBV13 and TRBJ2-2): AAGVIQSPRHLIKEKRETATLKCYPIPRHDTVYWYQQGPGQDPQFLISFYEKMQSDKGSIPDRFSAQQFSDYHSELNMSSLELGDSALYFCASSSGPGTGELFFGEGSRLTVL.

The CDR3 DNA follows: TGTGCCAGCAGCTTAGCGCGGCTAGGAAACACAGATACGCAGTATTTT. This translates into CASSLARLGNTDTQYF. The V call is TRBV7-2, the J call TRBJ2-3; D is uncertain. Germline loops: CDR1 SGHTA, CDR2 FQGNSA. The CDR3 length is 16 residues. Trimming took 0 bases from V and 2 from J, leaving 12 bases between them.

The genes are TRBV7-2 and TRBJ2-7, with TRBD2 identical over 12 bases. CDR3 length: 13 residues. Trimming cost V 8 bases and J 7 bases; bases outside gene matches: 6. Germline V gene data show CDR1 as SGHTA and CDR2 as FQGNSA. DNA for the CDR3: TGTGCCAGCCGGACTAGCGGGATTGGGGAGCAGTACTTC. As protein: CASRTSGIGEQYF.

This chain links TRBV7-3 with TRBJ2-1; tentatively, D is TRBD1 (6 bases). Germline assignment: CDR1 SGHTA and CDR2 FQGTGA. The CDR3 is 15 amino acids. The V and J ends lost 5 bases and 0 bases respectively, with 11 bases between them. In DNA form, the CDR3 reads TGTGCCAGCAGCGACCAGGGGAACTCCTACAATGAGCAGTTCTTC. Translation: CASSDQGNSYNEQFF.

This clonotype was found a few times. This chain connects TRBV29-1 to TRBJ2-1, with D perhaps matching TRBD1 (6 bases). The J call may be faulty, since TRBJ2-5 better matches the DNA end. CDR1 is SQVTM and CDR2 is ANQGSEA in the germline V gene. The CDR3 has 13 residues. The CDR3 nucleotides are TGCAGCGCAGGGGATAGCGAGGGGGAGACCCAGTACTTC. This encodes CSAGDSEGETQYF.

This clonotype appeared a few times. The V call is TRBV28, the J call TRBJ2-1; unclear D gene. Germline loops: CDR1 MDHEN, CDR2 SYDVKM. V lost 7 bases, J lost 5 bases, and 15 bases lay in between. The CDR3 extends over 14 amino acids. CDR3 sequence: CASKERSRDNEQFF. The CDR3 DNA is TGTGCCAGCAAGGAGCGCTCTAGGGACAATGAGCAGTTCTTC.

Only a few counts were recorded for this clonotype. The CDR3 reads CSASPSNTGELFF. The CDR3 nucleotides read TGCAGTGCTTCCCCCAGTAACACCGGGGAGCTGTTTTTT. The gene calls are TRBV20-1 and TRBJ2-2; no clear D gene. Trimming cost V 5 bases and J 2 bases, with 9 bases left between them. CDR3 length: 13 residues. Germline CDR1 is DFQATT and CDR2 is SNEGSKA (reference sequence).